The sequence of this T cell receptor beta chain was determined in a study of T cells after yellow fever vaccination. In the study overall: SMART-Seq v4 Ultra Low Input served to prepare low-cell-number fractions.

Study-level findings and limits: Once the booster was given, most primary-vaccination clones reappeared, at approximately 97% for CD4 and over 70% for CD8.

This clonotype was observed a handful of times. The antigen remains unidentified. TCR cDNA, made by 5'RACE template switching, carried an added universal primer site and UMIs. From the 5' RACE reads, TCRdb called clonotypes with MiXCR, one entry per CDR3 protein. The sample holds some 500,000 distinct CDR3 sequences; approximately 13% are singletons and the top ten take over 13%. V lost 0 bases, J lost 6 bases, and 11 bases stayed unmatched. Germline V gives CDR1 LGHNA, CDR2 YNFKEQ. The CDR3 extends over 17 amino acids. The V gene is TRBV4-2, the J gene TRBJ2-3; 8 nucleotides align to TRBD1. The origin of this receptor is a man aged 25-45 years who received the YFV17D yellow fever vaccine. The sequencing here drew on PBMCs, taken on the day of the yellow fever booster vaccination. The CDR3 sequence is CASSQDWLQGAADTQYF. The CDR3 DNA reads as TGTGCCAGCAGCCAAGACTGGCTGCAGGGGGCTGCCGATACGCAGTATTTT.